The sample holds a few counts of the clone carrying this T cell receptor beta chain. Based on a CD8+CD4-CCR7+CD45RA+ profile, naive CD8 T cells were sorted. Preparation methods for the bulk TCR libraries were those previously described, with listed TCR primers. TCRdb analysed the PCR reads with MiXCR anew, one entry per CDR3 protein. Of a few hundred thousand distinct CDR3 sequences in the sample, around a fifth were seen once. The CDR3 is 15 residues long. The germline V gene has CDR1 SNHLY and CDR2 FYNNEI. The V gene lost 1 base and the J gene lost 2 bases, with 12 bases spanning the gap. The sample comes from a study of molecular identifiers for immune sequencing clone quantification.

The genes are TRBV2 and TRBJ2-7, with TRBD1 as a possible D gene (6 bases). Sample: naive CD8+ T cells from blood, with Jurkat cell RNA spiked in. Subset defined: FACS-sorted CD8+CD4-CCR7+CD45RA+ naive T cells. This TCR was recovered from a human donor in good health. Some libraries in this study had Jurkat cell RNA spiked in. Here the CDR3 DNA reads TGTGCCAGCAGTGAAGTATTCCAGGGGACCTACGAGCAGTACTTC. Its translation: CASSEVFQGTYEQYF.